The T cell receptor beta chain described here comes from a study of T-cell reconstitution after alpha-beta-depleted transplantation in children (dated by TCRdb to the mid-2010s). Context from the whole study: Using TCR repertoire profiling, the study followed T-cell immune reconstitution in a quantitative way in children after TCRalphabeta/CD19-depleted allogeneic hematopoietic cell transplantation.

This clonotype has ten or more counts. What this receptor recognizes is not known. One base away there is no much larger clone; base qualities are not given. Libraries were prepared through PCR. Sequencing was carried out with an Illumina HiSeq 2500. TCR libraries were prepared with molecular barcoding, using unique molecular identifiers to normalize TCRbeta repertoire quantification. Clones were called with MiXCR by TCRdb after fastp trimmed the public reads at Q25, and only in-frame beta chains were retained. Here each entry gathers all rows of one CDR3 protein and keeps the most common genes and DNA. Within this sample are around 250,000 distinct CDR3 sequences, with approximately 9.6% of them counted one time only. Around a tenth of the sample goes to the ten largest clones. Its CDR3 holds 15 amino acids, cysteine through phenylalanine. Only the CDR3 DNA stays, 45 bases, in frame from base 1. V and J are truncated by 2 bases and 4 bases respectively, leaving an intervening sequence of 12 bases. Looking up the germline V gene yields CDR1 KGHDR and CDR2 SFDVKD.

This chain is built from TRBV24-1 and TRBJ2-3; the D gene is unclear. Material: PBMCs from the stem cell graft donor, obtained from the stem cell graft. The receptor was isolated from a human donor who donated a stem cell graft to a child with SCID. In nucleotide form, the sequence is TGTGCCACCAGTGATTCCTTCGGCAGATCAGATACGCAGTATTTT. Translated, it reads CATSDSFGRSDTQYF.